Presented here are 3 T cell receptor beta chains from one specimen sequenced in a study of cytomegalovirus exposure and HLA in healthy donors. Both 60 Vbeta primers and 13 Jbeta primers went into the PCR. TCRdb's table, derived via immunoSEQ multiplex PCR, lists solely in-frame clones and lacks some. The data show approximately 130,000 clones, with 80% to 85% seen just once and 2% to 2.5% held by the top ten. Sequenced sample: PBMCs. The origin of the receptors is a woman aged 40 to 49 in good health and CMV-seronegative.

This chain uses TRBV9 with TRBJ2-1; TRBD2 aligns across 7 bases. The CDR3 is 14 amino acids. With 0 bases clipped from V and 8 bases from J, the junction kept 5 bases outside the gene matches. Germline values: CDR1 SGDLS, CDR2 YYNGEE. The CDR3 region has the DNA TGTGCCAGCAGCGTAGGGGGGAGGGGTGATGAGCAGTTCTTC. This sequence encodes CASSVGGRGDEQFF.

The chain carries TRBV7-3 and TRBJ2-2, with 12 bases matching TRBD2. Losses at the gene ends were 11 bases for V and 5 bases for J; bases not matched to a gene: 6. This CDR3 has 14 amino acids. Germline CDR1 is SGHTA and CDR2 is FQGTGA. This CDR3 reads CASTSGGRTGELFF. The DNA for the CDR3 is TGTGCCTCCACTAGCGGGGGGAGAACCGGGGAGCTGTTTTTT.

The chain has TRBV28 and TRBJ2-3; 8 nucleotides align to TRBD1. This CDR3 is 15 amino acids long. Trimming at V came to 7 bases and at J to 3 bases, leaving 9 bases not matched to a gene. Germline V CDR1 and CDR2: MDHEN, SYDVKM. The CDR3: CASTNMDRETDTQYF. The CDR3 nucleotides are TGTGCCAGCACAAACATGGACAGGGAGACAGATACGCAGTATTTT. The variable domain in full, completed from reference TRBV28 and TRBJ2-3, reads DVKVTQSSRYLVKRTGEKVFLECVQDMDHENMFWYRQDPGLGLRLIYFSYDVKMKEKGDIPEGYSVSREKKERFSLILESASTNQTSMYLCASTNMDRETDTQYFGPGTRLTVL.